What follows describes a single TCR beta chain. Its antigen is not known. CDR1 and CDR2 (germline): LNHDA, SQIVND (reference sequence). The CDR3 runs 15 residues. Trimming took off 6 bases at V and 3 bases at J, with 15 bases between the two ends. This sample is part of a study of T cell repertoires in cytomegalovirus infection. General study findings and limits: Public TCR beta family frequency separated CMV-and-HLA carriers, including in an independent cohort. The ex vivo response showed dominance by HLA-C-restricted CMV-specific TCR beta clonotypes.

One entry per CDR3 protein results from TCRdb running MiXCR on the reads. Of 750,000 to 900,000 distinct CDR3 sequences listed, 25% to 30% were seen once; the top ten hold around 13%. This receptor was identified in a human donor in good health (CMV status not recorded). Some clones in this sample may be carry-over from other donors' samples. Source: cultured CD8+ T cells from PBMCs, taken from culture after CMV antigen stimulation. The V gene is TRBV19, the J gene TRBJ1-5; D might be TRBD1 (6 bases). The CDR3 reads CASSYRAHSNQPQHF. The DNA for the CDR3 is TGTGCCAGTAGCTACAGGGCACATTCCAATCAGCCCCAGCATTTT.